This T cell receptor beta chain stems from a study of blood T cell repertoires in COVID-19. Participants came from about 24 US areas, aged roughly 18 to 89 years. Profiled with immunoSEQ multiplex PCR; TCRdb holds only in-frame clones, not every one. The data hold over 400,000 clones, with 70% to 90% observed a single time. The clonotype originates from a woman between 55 and 75 years old who had recovered from COVID-19. Sequencing used PBMCs or T cells enriched from blood (not recorded which).

DNA for the CDR3: TGTGCCAGCAGTGAAAGATACGGGGGGTCTGAAGCTTTCTTT. Translation gives CASSERYGGSEAFF. The chain has TRBV6-1 and TRBJ1-1, with a possible D match to TRBD1 (5 bases). Trimming took off 2 bases at V and 6 bases at J, with 13 bases between the two ends. CDR3 length equals 14 residues. Germline CDR1 reads MNHNS; CDR2 reads SASEGT.